Below are 25 T cell receptor beta chains sequenced from a single sample in a study of siplizumab effects on memory and regulatory T cells. Clones were sequenced by immunoSEQ multiplex PCR, and TCRdb holds only the in-frame ones, with some missing. The sample includes roughly 100,000 clones, roughly 91% of them seen just once. The sequencing input was CD4+ T cells sorted from blood. All receptors come from a human donor in good health.

The chain couples TRBV5-1 to TRBJ2-6; unclear D gene. The CDR3 totals 14 residues. V was cut by 5 bases and J by 2 bases, with 8 bases left in between. The germline V gene has CDR1 SGHRS and CDR2 YFSETQ. The CDR3 here is CASSGVAGANVLTF. The CDR3 DNA sequence: TGCGCCAGCAGTGGTGTGGCTGGGGCCAACGTCCTGACTTTC.

The genes are TRBV7-2 and TRBJ2-1; a weak D match, TRBD1 (7 bases). This CDR3 is built from 16 residues. With 5 bases removed from V and 6 bases from J, the gap between germline ends came to 20 bases. CDR1 is SGHTA and CDR2 is FQGNSA in the germline V gene. The CDR3: CASSLRDSGGSNEQFF. The CDR3 nucleotides read TGTGCCAGCAGCCTAAGGGACAGTGGGGGGTCCAATGAGCAGTTCTTC.

The gene calls are TRBV5-1 and TRBJ2-7; tentatively, D is TRBD1 (5 bases). Germline V gene lookup returns CDR1 SGHRS and CDR2 YFSETQ. The CDR3 spans 13 residues. The V end lost 1 base, the J end lost 5 bases, and 10 bases lay between the germline ends. Here the CDR3 reads CASSLQGLDEQYF. The CDR3 DNA reads as TGCGCCAGCAGCTTGCAGGGTCTGGACGAGCAGTACTTC.

The chain links TRBV4-1 to TRBJ1-1, with D uncertain. V dropped 0 bases and J dropped 1 base, with 9 bases sitting between them. Germline assignment: CDR1 MGHRA and CDR2 YSYEKL. This CDR3 is 15 amino acids long. The CDR3 is CASSQDQRTNTEAFF. In DNA form, the CDR3 reads TGCGCCAGCAGCCAAGATCAGCGGACGAACACTGAAGCTTTCTTT.

The sample holds one count of this clone. The chain employs TRBV5-4 and TRBJ1-3; D possibly corresponds to TRBD1 (6 bases). This CDR3 spans 15 amino acids. The germline gives CDR1 SGHNT, CDR2 YYREEE (reference sequence). Trimming removed 0 bases at V and 2 bases at J, with 9 bases between. DNA of the CDR3: TGTGCCAGCAGCTTGGCGGCAGGGGCTGGAAACACCATATATTTT. This codes for CASSLAAGAGNTIYF.

The chain uses TRBV27 and TRBJ1-2; D ambiguous. Germline V lookup: CDR1 MNHEY, CDR2 SMNVEV (reference sequence). The V gene lost 0 bases and the J gene lost 8 bases, with 16 bases spanning the gap. The CDR3 is 15 amino acids. The CDR3: CASSLSTFTPGGYTF. Here the CDR3 DNA reads TGTGCCAGCAGTTTATCGACGTTTACCCCGGGCGGCTACACCTTC.

This clone was observed once. This chain links TRBV2 with TRBJ1-2, with 11 bases lining up with TRBD1. CDR1 and CDR2 from the germline V gene are SNHLY and FYNNEI. J gave up 4 bases and V 4 bases, and 5 bases lay outside the gene matches. The CDR3 loop spans 15 amino acids. CDR3 sequence reads: CASSAGQGGIYGYTF. CDR3 nucleotide sequence: TGTGCCAGCAGTGCGGGACAGGGGGGGATCTATGGCTACACCTTC.

The chain's CDR3 is CASSGQGNEQFF. The CDR3 DNA is TGCGCCAGCAGTGGACAGGGCAATGAGCAGTTCTTC. This chain links TRBV10-1 with TRBJ2-1; 7 bases line up with TRBD1. The CDR3 covers 12 residues. The germline V gene encodes CDR1 WNHNN and CDR2 SYGVQD (reference sequence). Trimming at V came to 4 bases and at J to 6 bases, leaving 0 bases not matched to a gene.

The chain is built from TRBV19 and TRBJ2-3; 7 nucleotides align to TRBD1. V was clipped by 1 base and J by 3 bases; unmatched bases: 4. Germline V lookup: CDR1 LNHDA, CDR2 SQIVND (reference sequence). The CDR3 runs to 15 residues. CDR3: CASSIGPGGTDTQYF. CDR3 sequence (DNA): TGTGCCAGTAGTATAGGTCCAGGGGGAACAGATACGCAGTATTTT.

The J gene is TRBJ1-2, the V gene TRBV2, with TRBD1 matching over 10 bases. V dropped 5 bases and J dropped 3; count of bases not matched to a gene: 6. In germline, CDR1 is SNHLY, CDR2 FYNNEI. This CDR3 comprises 15 residues. The CDR3 loop reads CASSPPGTGDYGYTF. The CDR3 DNA is TGTGCCAGCAGTCCCCCCGGGACAGGGGACTATGGCTACACCTTC.

This sequence joins TRBV4-1 and TRBJ2-5; D tentatively reads TRBD1 or TRBD2 (5 bases each). The germline CDR1 and CDR2 sequences are MGHRA and YSYEKL. This CDR3 contains 14 residues. V was trimmed by 0 bases and J by 7 bases, leaving 12 bases between them. The CDR3 is CASSQDNSGTTQYF. As DNA, the CDR3 is TGCGCCAGCAGCCAAGATAATTCAGGGACGACCCAGTACTTC.

The chain combines TRBV11-2 with TRBJ2-3; 7 nucleotides match TRBD2. Per the germline V gene, CDR1 is SGHAT and CDR2 is FQNNGV. After removal of 2 bases from V and 2 bases from J, the junction contained 13 bases not matched to a gene. The length of the CDR3 is 18 residues. This CDR3 is CASSLRSSGRGFTDTQYF. CDR3 nucleotide sequence: TGTGCCAGCAGCTTACGTTCTTCGGGGCGGGGGTTCACAGATACGCAGTATTTT.

This clone was counted a single time. The chain carries TRBV10-3 and TRBJ1-4; 7 bases are a match to TRBD1. Trimming removed 4 bases from V and 8 bases from J; junction bases left unmatched: 4. CDR1 is ENHRY and CDR2 is SYGVKD in the germline V gene. CDR3 size: 13 residues. CDR3 region: CAISGTGSEKLFF. CDR3 nucleotides: TGTGCCATCAGTGGGACAGGTTCAGAAAAACTGTTTTTT.

The chain uses TRBV6-5 and TRBJ1-2, with D tentatively TRBD1 (5 bases). Per the germline V gene, CDR1 is MNHEY and CDR2 is SVGAGI. Trimming took off 6 bases at V and 8 bases at J, with 13 bases between the two ends. The CDR3 length is 12 residues. CDR3 loop: CASSPSGEGYTF. In DNA, the CDR3 is TGTGCCAGCAGCCCCTCGGGGGAAGGCTACACCTTC.

V usage is TRBV6-5 and J usage is TRBJ1-5; D gene unclear. There are 14 residues in the CDR3. CDR1 is MNHEY, CDR2 SVGAGI, per germline. V was cut by 5 bases and J by 0 bases, with 8 bases left in between. In nucleotides, the CDR3 is TGTGCCAGCAGTCCCGAAACTAGCAATCAGCCCCAGCATTTT. This sequence encodes CASSPETSNQPQHF.

The chain has TRBV10-2 and TRBJ2-7; 8 positions agree with TRBD1. The ends lost 2 bases at V and 0 bases at J; junction bases unmatched: 9. CDR1 WSHSY and CDR2 SAAADI come from the germline V gene. This CDR3 region has 17 residues. CDR3 region: CASSELTGVRGSYEQYF. The CDR3 DNA follows: TGCGCCAGCAGTGAGCTGACAGGGGTGCGGGGCTCCTACGAGCAGTACTTC.

This clone was detected only once. V is TRBV15 and J is TRBJ1-2; 9 positions match TRBD1. With 0 bases clipped from V and 6 bases from J, the junction kept 8 bases outside the gene matches. CDR1 and CDR2 from the germline V gene are LNHNV and YYDKDF (reference sequence). CDR3 length: 16 residues. CDR3 protein: CATSRDPRTGANGYTF. In DNA form, the CDR3 reads TGTGCCACCAGCAGAGATCCTCGGACAGGGGCAAATGGCTACACCTTC.

The CDR3, as DNA: TGTGCCAGCAGCTTGATTAGTAGCGGCAGCCAGCCCCAGCATTTT. Translating gives CASSLISSGSQPQHF. The genes are TRBV7-2 and TRBJ1-5; no clear D. This CDR3 has 15 amino acids. Trimming shortened V by 3 bases and J by 7 bases, and 16 bases separated the two germline ends. Germline loops: CDR1 SGHTA, CDR2 FQGNSA.

This clone was counted a single time. The chain recombines TRBV4-1 with TRBJ1-5; 8 positions agree with TRBD1. The length of the CDR3 is 15 residues. V lost 3 bases, J lost 3 bases, and 4 bases stayed unmatched. Germline CDR1 is MGHRA and CDR2 is YSYEKL. The CDR3: CASSQQGAPNQPQHF. In DNA, the CDR3 is TGCGCCAGCAGCCAGCAGGGGGCACCCAATCAGCCCCAGCATTTT.

The chain has TRBV30 and TRBJ2-3; 7 positions agree with TRBD1. The ends lost 6 bases at V and 2 bases at J; junction bases unmatched: 11. The germline V gene has CDR1 GTSNPN and CDR2 SVGIG (reference sequence). The CDR3 is 15 amino acids. Here the CDR3 reads CACGQAAPSTDTQYF. The CDR3, as DNA: TGTGCCTGCGGACAGGCCGCACCCTCCACAGATACGCAGTATTTT.

This sequence joins TRBV18 and TRBJ2-7, with D unresolved. Trimming removed 3 bases from V and 2 bases from J, with 11 bases in between. CDR3 length: 14 residues. CDR1 is KGHSH and CDR2 is LQKENI in the germline V gene. The CDR3 nucleotides are TGTGCCAGCTCACCCGGGTCGGGCACCTACGAGCAGTACTTC. This encodes CASSPGSGTYEQYF.

J is TRBJ2-2 and V is TRBV9, with D possibly being TRBD2 (6 bases). This CDR3 contains 16 residues. The germline V gene encodes CDR1 SGDLS and CDR2 YYNGEE. The V and J ends lost 4 bases and 2 bases respectively, with 15 bases between them. CDR3 protein: CASSFFTGTNTGELFF. The CDR3 nucleotides are TGTGCCAGCAGCTTCTTTACCGGGACTAACACCGGGGAGCTGTTTTTT.

This clone was recorded once. This chain uses TRBV5-1 with TRBJ1-2; 7 nucleotides agree with TRBD1. The CDR3 consists of 12 residues. The V and J ends lost 4 bases and 10 bases, in that order; junction bases with no gene match: 7. Germline loops: CDR1 SGHRS, CDR2 YFSETQ. CDR3 sequence: CASSHNDRVYTF. The CDR3 nucleotides read TGCGCCAGCAGCCACAACGACAGGGTCTACACCTTC.

In this sample, this clone turned up once. This chain joins TRBV7-2 and TRBJ1-2; D is perhaps TRBD1 (5 bases). Trimming cost V 1 base and J 6 bases, with 12 bases left between them. The length of the CDR3 is 14 residues. CDR1 and CDR2 (germline): SGHTA, FQGNSA. CDR3: CASSLVGGSDGYTF. In DNA, the CDR3 is TGTGCCAGCAGCTTAGTCGGGGGTAGTGATGGCTACACCTTC. Full variable domain (remainder filled in from reference TRBV7-2 and TRBJ1-2): GAGVSQSPSNKVTEKGKDVELRCDPISGHTALYWYRQSLGQGLEFLIYFQGNSAPDKSGLPSDRFSAERTGGSVSTLTIQRTQQEDSAVYLCASSLVGGSDGYTFGSGTRLTVV.

The J gene is TRBJ1-4, the V gene TRBV5-1, with 7 positions matching TRBD1. Germline CDR1 reads SGHRS; CDR2 reads YFSETQ. V lost 3 bases, J lost 2 bases, and 1 base stayed unmatched. The CDR3 is made up of 14 amino acids. The CDR3 DNA is TGCGCCAGCAGCTCGGGACAGACTAATGAAAAACTGTTTTTT. Its protein is CASSSGQTNEKLFF.